The following is a TCR beta chain sequence with its context. Its target is unknown. This sample was taken from a study of T cells in Graves' hyperthyroidism and ophthalmopathy. Study overall: At initial diagnosis, before any treatment had begun, peripheral blood was obtained. General observations from the study: Most expanded thyroid clonotypes above 0.001 recurred in blood.

From approximately 9.5 ml of fresh peripheral blood, PBMCs were isolated. The trim removed 0 bases at V and 8 bases at J, leaving 9 bases unmatched. CDR1 and CDR2 (germline): LGHDT, YNNKEL (reference sequence). The CDR3 covers 17 residues. Researchers amplified the TCR beta CDR3 regions from RNA transcripts. TCR CDR3 underwent first-round RT-PCR with the HTBI primer set. TCRdb passed the multiplex PCR reads through MiXCR, listing each CDR3 protein once. The sample consists of hundreds of thousands of distinct CDR3 sequences, about 20% of them appearing once. This sequence originates from a middle-aged man with Graves' ophthalmopathy. V and J are TRBV3-1 and TRBJ1-4; 10 bases align to TRBD1. The sequenced sample was blood. Written as DNA, the CDR3 is TGTGCCAGCAGCCAAGATTTCGGGACAGGGGCGAGGGAAAAACTGTTTTTT. It encodes CASSQDFGTGAREKLFF.